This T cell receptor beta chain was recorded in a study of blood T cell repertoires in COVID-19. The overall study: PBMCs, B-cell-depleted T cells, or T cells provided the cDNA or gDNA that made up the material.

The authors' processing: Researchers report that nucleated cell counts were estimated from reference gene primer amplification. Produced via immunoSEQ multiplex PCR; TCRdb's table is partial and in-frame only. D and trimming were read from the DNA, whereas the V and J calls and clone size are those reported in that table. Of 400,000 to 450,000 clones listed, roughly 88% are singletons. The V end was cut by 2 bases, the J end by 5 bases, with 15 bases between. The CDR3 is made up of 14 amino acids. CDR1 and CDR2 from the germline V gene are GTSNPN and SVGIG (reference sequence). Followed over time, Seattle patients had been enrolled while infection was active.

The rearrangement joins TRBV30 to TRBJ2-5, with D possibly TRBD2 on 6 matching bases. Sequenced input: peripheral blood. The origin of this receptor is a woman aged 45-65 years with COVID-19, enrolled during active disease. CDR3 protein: CAWSPGTWRETQYF. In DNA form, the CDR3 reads TGTGCCTGGAGTCCCGGGACTTGGAGGGAGACCCAGTACTTC.